The sequence of this TCR beta chain was determined in a study of blood T cell repertoires in COVID-19. The V gene end was trimmed by 5 bases and the J gene end by 5 bases; junction bases not matched to a gene: 7. Germline V gives CDR1 MNHEY, CDR2 SMNVEV (reference sequence). The CDR3 length is 15 residues. Repertoires were generated with immunoSEQ multiplex PCR, while TCRdb's copy carries only in-frame clones and drops some. Of hundreds of thousands of clones in the sample, more than 75% were seen once. Sequencing used PBMCs or T cells enriched from blood (not recorded which). The sequence was collected from a young man with acute COVID-19. This sequence joins TRBV27 and TRBJ2-5; 11 bases map to TRBD2. CDR3 nucleotides: TGTGCCAGCAGTGATAGCGGGGGGGCCGGGGAGACCCAGTACTTC. It is translated as CASSDSGGAGETQYF.